The source of this T cell receptor beta chain is a study of T cell changes during pregnancy in multiple sclerosis. Trimming took off 10 bases at V and 5 bases at J, with 11 bases between the two ends. The CDR3 spans 12 residues. Germline values: CDR1 MDHEN, CDR2 SYDVKM. The table came from immunoSEQ multiplex PCR; TCRdb's copy has only in-frame clones and leaves some out. The sample yields fewer than 50,000 clones, 94% seen once. The receptor comes from a female donor with multiple sclerosis, enrolled in a pregnancy study. The material was CD8+ T cells from peripheral blood mononuclear cells, obtained in the third trimester of pregnancy. The J gene is TRBJ2-2, the V gene TRBV28, with a tentative D call TRBD2 (6 bases). This chain's CDR3 is CAIPGSTGELFF. CDR3 nucleotides: TGTGCCATTCCCGGGAGTACCGGGGAGCTGTTTTTT. The full variable domain, with the rest looked up from reference TRBV28 and TRBJ2-2, is DVKVTQSSRYLVKRTGEKVFLECVQDMDHENMFWYRQDPGLGLRLIYFSYDVKMKEKGDIPEGYSVSREKKERFSLILESASTNQTSMYLCAIPGSTGELFFGEGSRLTVL.